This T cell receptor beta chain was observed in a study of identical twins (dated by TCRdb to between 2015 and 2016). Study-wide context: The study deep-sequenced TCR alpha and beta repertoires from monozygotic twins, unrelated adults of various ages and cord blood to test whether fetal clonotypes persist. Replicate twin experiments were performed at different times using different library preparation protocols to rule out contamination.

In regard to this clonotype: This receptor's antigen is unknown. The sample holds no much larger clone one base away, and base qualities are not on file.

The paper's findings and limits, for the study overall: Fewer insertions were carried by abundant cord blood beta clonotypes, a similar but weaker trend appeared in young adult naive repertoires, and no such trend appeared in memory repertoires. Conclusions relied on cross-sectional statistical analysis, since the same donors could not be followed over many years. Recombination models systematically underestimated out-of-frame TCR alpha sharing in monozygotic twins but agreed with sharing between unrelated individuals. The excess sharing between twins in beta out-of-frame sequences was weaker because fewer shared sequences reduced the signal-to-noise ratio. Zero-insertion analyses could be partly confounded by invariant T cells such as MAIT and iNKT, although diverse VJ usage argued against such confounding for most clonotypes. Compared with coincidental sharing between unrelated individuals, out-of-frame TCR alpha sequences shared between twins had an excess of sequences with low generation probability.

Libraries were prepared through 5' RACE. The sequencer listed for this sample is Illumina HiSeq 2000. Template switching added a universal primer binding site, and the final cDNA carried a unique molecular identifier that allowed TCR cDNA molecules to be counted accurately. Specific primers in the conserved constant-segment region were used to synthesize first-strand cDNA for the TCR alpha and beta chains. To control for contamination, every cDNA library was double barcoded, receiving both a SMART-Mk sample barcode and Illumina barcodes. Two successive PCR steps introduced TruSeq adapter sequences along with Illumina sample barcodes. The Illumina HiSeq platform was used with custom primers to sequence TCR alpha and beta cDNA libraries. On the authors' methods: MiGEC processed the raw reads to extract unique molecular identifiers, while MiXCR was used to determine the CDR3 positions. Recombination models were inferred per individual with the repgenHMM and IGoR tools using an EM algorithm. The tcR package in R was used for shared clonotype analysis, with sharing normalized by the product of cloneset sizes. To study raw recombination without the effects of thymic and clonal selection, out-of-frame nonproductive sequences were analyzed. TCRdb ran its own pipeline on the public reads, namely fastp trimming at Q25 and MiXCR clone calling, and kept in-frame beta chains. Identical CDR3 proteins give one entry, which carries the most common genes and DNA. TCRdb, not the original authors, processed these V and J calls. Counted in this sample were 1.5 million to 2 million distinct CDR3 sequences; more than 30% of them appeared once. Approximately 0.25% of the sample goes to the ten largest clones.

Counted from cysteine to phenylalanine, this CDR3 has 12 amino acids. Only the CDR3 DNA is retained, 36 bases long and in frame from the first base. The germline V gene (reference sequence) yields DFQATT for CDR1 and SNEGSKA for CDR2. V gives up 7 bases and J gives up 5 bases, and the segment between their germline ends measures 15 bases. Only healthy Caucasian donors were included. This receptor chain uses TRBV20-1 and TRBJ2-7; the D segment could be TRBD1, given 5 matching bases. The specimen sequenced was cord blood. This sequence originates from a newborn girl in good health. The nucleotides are TGCAGTGTTATATGGGGCACCCACGAGCAGTACTTC. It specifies CSVIWGTHEQYF.